A single T cell receptor (beta chain) is shown here with its context. Its antigen is as yet unknown. Researchers ran the PCR with 60 Vbeta and 13 Jbeta primers. Using immunoSEQ multiplex PCR, the repertoire was profiled, and TCRdb retains in-frame clones only, with some absent. The sample shows 120,000 to 150,000 clones, under 85% of them seen only once. The data originate from a study of cytomegalovirus exposure and HLA in healthy donors. Study-level information: There were roughly 110 million unique TCR beta sequences, drawn from 150 million to 200 million T cells, in an earlier analysis.

Germline CDR1 MNHEY, CDR2 SVGAGI. The ends lost 8 bases at V and 5 bases at J; junction bases unmatched: 1. CDR3 length: 12 residues. Study-wide points: Later, an analysis showed that TCR beta chains associated with HLA were more clonally expanded than others that were equally common.

This TCR derives from a man between 18 and 35 years old in good health and CMV-seronegative. The chain has TRBV6-5 and TRBJ1-2; 11 nucleotides line up with TRBD1. Sequencing used PBMCs. In DNA, the CDR3 is TGTGCCAGCGGGACAGGGGGATATGGCTACACCTTC. As protein: CASGTGGYGYTF.